The present entry profiles one TCR beta chain with its context. The source of the sample is a study of blood T cell repertoires in COVID-19. The protocol was immunoSEQ multiplex PCR, while the TCRdb copy is restricted to in-frame clones and leaves out a portion. Of more than 90,000 clones listed, around nine tenths are singletons. Germline lookup yields CDR1 MGHDK and CDR2 SYGVNS. This CDR3 region has 16 residues. Deletions cut 1 base from V and 3 bases from J, with 13 bases between. The rearrangement joins TRBV25-1 to TRBJ2-1; maybe TRBD1 (6 bases). The sample taken for sequencing was peripheral blood. This TCR was sampled from a woman in her sixties or seventies with COVID-19, enrolled during active disease. The DNA for the CDR3 is TGTGCCAGCAGTGAATTCGGTACAGGGATCTACAATGAGCAGTTCTTC. Protein sequence: CASSEFGTGIYNEQFF.